This T cell receptor beta chain was recovered during a study of neurological immune-mediated disorders. This clonotype occurred many times. MiXCR, run by TCRdb on the 5' RACE reads, gives a single entry per CDR3 protein. This table has roughly 70,000 distinct CDR3 sequences, 5.2% appearing once. Trimming removed 3 bases from V and 11 bases from J, with 14 bases in between. This CDR3 has 13 residues. This clonotype was obtained from a woman aged 25-40 years with multiple sclerosis. Sequenced: PBMCs. The rearrangement links TRBV12-3 or TRBV12-4 to TRBJ1-5, with D hard to call. The DNA of the CDR3 is TGTGCCAGCAGTTTCAGAGATCTCAGATCCCAGCATTTT. This sequence encodes CASSFRDLRSQHF.